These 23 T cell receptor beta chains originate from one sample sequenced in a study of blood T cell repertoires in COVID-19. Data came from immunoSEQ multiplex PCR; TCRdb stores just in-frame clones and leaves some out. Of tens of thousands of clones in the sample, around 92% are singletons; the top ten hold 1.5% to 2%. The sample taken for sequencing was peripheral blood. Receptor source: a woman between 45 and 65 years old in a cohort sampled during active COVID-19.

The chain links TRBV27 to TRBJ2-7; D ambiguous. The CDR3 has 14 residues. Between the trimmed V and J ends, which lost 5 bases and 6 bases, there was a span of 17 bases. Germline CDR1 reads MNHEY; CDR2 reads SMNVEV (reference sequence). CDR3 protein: CASSLPFEALEQYF. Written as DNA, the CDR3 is TGTGCCAGCAGTCTCCCTTTCGAAGCCCTCGAGCAGTACTTC.

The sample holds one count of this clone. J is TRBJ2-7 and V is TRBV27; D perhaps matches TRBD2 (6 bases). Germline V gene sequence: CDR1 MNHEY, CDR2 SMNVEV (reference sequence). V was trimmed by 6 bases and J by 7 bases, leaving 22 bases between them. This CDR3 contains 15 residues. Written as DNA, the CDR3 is TGTGCCAGCAGCGCGGGACTCCTGGATGTGAGAGAGCAGTACTTC. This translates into CASSAGLLDVREQYF.

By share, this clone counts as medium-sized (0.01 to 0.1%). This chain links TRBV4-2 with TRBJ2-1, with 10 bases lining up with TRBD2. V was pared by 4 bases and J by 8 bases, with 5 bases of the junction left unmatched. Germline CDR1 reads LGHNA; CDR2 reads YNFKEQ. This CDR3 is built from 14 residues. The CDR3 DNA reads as TGTGCCAGCAGCCGAGCGGGAGGGCGGGATGAGCAGTTCTTC. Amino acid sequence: CASSRAGGRDEQFF.

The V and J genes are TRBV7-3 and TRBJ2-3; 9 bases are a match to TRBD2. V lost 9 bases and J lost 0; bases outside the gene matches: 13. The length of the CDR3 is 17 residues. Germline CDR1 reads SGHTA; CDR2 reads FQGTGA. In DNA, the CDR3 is TGTGCCAGTTCGAACCCTAGCGGGGCTGAAAGCACAGATACGCAGTATTTT. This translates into CASSNPSGAESTDTQYF.

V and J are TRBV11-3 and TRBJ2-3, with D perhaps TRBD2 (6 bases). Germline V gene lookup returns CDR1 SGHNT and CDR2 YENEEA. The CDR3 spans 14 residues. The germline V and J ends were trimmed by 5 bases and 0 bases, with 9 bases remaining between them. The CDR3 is CASSPGESTDTQYF. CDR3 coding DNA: TGTGCCAGCAGCCCGGGGGAAAGCACAGATACGCAGTATTTT.

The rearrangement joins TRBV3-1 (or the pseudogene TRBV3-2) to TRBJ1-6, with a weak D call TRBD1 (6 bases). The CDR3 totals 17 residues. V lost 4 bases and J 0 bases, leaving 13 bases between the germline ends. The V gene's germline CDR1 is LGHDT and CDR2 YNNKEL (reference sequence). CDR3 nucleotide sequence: TGTGCCAGCAGCCCTGGCACAGGGAGCTCCTATAATTCACCCCTCCACTTT. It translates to CASSPGTGSSYNSPLHF.

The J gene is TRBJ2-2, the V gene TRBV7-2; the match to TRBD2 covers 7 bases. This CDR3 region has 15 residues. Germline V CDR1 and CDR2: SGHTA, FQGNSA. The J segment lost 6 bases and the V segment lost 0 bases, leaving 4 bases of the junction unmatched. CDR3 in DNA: TGTGCCAGCAGCTTAGCGGGAGGGCTTTCCGGGGAGCTGTTTTTT. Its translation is CASSLAGGLSGELFF.

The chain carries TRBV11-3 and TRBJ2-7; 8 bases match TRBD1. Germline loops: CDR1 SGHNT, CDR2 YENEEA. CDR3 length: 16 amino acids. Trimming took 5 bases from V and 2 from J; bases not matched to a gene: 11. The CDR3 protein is CASSKSFDRGAYEQYF. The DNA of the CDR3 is TGTGCCAGCAGCAAGTCTTTTGACAGGGGCGCCTACGAGCAGTACTTC.

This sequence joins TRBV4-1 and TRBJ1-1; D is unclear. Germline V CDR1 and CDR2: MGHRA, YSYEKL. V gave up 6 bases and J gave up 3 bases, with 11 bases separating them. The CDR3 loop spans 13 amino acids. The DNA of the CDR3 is TGCGCCAGCAGGAGGGTATTAGACACTGAAGCTTTCTTT. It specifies CASRRVLDTEAFF.

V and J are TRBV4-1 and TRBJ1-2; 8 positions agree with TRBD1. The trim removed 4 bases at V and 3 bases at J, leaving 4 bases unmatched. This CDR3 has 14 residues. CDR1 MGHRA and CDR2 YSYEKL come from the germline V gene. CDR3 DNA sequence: TGCGCCAGCAGCCCTGGGACAGGCCACTATGGCTACACCTTC. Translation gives CASSPGTGHYGYTF.

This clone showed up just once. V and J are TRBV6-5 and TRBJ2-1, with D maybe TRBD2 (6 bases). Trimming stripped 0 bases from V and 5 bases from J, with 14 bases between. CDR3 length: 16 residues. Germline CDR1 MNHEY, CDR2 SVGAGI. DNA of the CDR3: TGTGCCAGCAGTTACTCGCACACGGGAGCACACAATGAGCAGTTCTTC. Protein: CASSYSHTGAHNEQFF.

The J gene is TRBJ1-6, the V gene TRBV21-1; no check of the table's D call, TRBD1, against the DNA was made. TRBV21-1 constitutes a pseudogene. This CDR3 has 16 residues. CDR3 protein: CASSRRQGSYNSPLHF. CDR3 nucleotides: TGTGCCAGCAGCAGACGACAGGGGTCCTATAATTCACCCCTCCACTTT.

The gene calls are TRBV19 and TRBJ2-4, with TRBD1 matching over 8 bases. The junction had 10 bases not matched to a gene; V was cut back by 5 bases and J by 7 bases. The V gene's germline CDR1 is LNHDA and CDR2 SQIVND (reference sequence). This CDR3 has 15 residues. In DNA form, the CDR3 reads TGTGCCAGTAGTCCCTACGGACAGGGCGATAACATTCAGTACTTC. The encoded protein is CASSPYGQGDNIQYF. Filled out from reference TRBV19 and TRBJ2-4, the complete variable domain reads DGGITQSPKYLFRKEGQNVTLSCEQNLNHDAMYWYRQDPGQGLRLIYYSQIVNDFQKGDIAEGYSVSREKKESFPLTVTSAQKNPTAFYLCASSPYGQGDNIQYFGAGTRLSVL.

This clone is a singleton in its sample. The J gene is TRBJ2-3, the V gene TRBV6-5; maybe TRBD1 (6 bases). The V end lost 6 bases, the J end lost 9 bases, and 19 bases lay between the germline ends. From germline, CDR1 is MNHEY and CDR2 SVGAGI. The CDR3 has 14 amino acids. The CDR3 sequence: CASSLGAAQETQYF. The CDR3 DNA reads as TGTGCCAGCAGCCTGGGGGCAGCGCAGGAGACGCAGTATTTT.

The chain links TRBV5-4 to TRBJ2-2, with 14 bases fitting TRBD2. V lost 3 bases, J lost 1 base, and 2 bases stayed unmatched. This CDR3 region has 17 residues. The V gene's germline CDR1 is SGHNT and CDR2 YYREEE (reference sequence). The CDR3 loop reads CASSYGLAGGNTGELFF. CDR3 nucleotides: TGTGCCAGCAGCTACGGACTAGCGGGGGGGAACACCGGGGAGCTGTTTTTT.

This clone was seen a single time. The DNA for the CDR3 is TGTGCCAGCACCTTGCTAGCGGGGGGGAACAATGAGCAGTTCTTC. Its translation is CASTLLAGGNNEQFF. The V call is TRBV2, the J call TRBJ2-1, with 12 positions matching TRBD2. V was clipped by 7 bases and J by 5 bases; unmatched bases: 6. Germline V CDR1 and CDR2: SNHLY, FYNNEI. This CDR3 is 15 amino acids long.

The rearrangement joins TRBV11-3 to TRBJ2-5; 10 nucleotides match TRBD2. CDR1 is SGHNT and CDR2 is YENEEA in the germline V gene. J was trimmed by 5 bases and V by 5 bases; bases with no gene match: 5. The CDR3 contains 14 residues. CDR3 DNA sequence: TGTGCCAGCAGCCACAGCGGGAGGGTCGAGACCCAGTACTTC. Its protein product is CASSHSGRVETQYF.

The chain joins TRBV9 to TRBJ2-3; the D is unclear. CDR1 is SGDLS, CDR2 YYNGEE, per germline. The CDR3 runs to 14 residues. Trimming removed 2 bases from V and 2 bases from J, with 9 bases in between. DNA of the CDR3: TGTGCCAGCAGCGTCAGGCCGTTCACAGATACGCAGTATTTT. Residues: CASSVRPFTDTQYF.

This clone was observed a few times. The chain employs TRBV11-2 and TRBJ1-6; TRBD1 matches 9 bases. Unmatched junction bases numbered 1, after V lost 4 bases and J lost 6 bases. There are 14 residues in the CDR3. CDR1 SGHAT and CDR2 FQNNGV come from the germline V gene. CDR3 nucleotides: TGTGCCAGCAGCTCGACAGGGGGTAATTCACCCCTCCACTTT. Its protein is CASSSTGGNSPLHF.

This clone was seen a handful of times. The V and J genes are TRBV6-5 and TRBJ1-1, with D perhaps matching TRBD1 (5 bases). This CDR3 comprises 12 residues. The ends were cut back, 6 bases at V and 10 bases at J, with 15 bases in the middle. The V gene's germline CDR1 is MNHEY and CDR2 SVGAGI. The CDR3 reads CASRATRDPAFF. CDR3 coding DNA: TGTGCCAGCAGGGCTACCAGGGATCCAGCTTTCTTT.

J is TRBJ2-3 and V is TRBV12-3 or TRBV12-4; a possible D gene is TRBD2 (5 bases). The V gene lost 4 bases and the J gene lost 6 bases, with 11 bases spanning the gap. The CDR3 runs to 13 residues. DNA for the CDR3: TGTGCCAGCAGTTCCCAGTCGGGGGATACGCAGTATTTT. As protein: CASSSQSGDTQYF.

The CDR3 loop is CASSKENLIQLYGYTF. The CDR3 bases are TGTGCCAGTAGTAAGGAGAACCTCATACAACTGTATGGCTACACCTTC. V gene TRBV19 combines with J gene TRBJ1-2; D gene unclear. The CDR3 consists of 16 residues. The V end lost 4 bases, the J end lost 5 bases, and 20 bases lay between the germline ends. Germline CDR1 reads LNHDA; CDR2 reads SQIVND (reference sequence).

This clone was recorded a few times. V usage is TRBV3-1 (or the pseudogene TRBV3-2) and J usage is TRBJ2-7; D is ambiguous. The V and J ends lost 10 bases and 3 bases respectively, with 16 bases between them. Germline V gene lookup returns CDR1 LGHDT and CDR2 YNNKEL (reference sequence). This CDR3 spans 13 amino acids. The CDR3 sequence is CATSRGFFYEQYF. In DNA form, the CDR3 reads TGTGCCACCTCGCGAGGTTTCTTCTACGAGCAGTACTTC.